A single sample gave rise to the 24 T cell receptor beta chains below, sequenced in a study of CD8 T cells in ankylosing spondylitis. TCRdb re-derived calls from the 5' RACE reads in MiXCR, one entry per CDR3 protein. This sample has 290,000 or so distinct CDR3 sequences, with about 20% found just once. The sequencing sample was made of blood, either unsorted or a sorted T cell fraction (not recorded which). Receptors were obtained from a female donor with ankylosing spondylitis or in good health (not recorded which).

The rearrangement joins TRBV6-5 to TRBJ2-2; 10 bases are a match to TRBD1. V lost 2 bases and J lost 7; bases outside the gene matches: 7. The CDR3 is 16 residues long. CDR1 MNHEY and CDR2 SVGAGI come from the germline V gene. This CDR3 reads CASSYPRDRGIGELFF. The CDR3 DNA reads TGTGCCAGCAGTTACCCAAGGGACAGGGGTATCGGGGAGCTGTTTTTT.

The chain has TRBV4-3 and TRBJ2-5, with D possibly being TRBD1 (5 bases). The germline V gene encodes CDR1 LGHNA and CDR2 YSLEER. CDR3 length equals 14 residues. Trimming pared 1 base from V and 4 bases from J, leaving 10 bases between. The CDR3 region is CASSQGLQGETQYF. Here the CDR3 DNA reads TGCGCCAGCAGCCAAGGGTTGCAGGGAGAGACCCAGTACTTC.

The chain has TRBV9 and TRBJ2-7; D perhaps matches TRBD2 (6 bases). CDR3 length: 15 residues. V lost 5 bases and J lost 3, with 18 bases in between. Per the germline V gene, CDR1 is SGDLS and CDR2 is YYNGEE. Written as DNA, the CDR3 is TGTGCCAGCAGTGGGGATGGGACTGGGAGCTACGAGCAGTACTTC. Translating it yields CASSGDGTGSYEQYF.

The V call is TRBV6-1, the J call TRBJ2-4; tentatively, D is TRBD1 (6 bases). The V end lost 7 bases, the J end lost 2 bases, and 18 bases lay between the germline ends. This CDR3 contains 16 residues. Germline V gene data show CDR1 as MNHNS and CDR2 as SASEGT. The CDR3 protein is CASTQFRDMTKNIQYF. The CDR3 nucleotides are TGTGCCAGCACTCAGTTCCGGGACATGACCAAAAACATTCAGTACTTC.

This clonotype was observed a handful of times. V gene TRBV12-3 or TRBV12-4 combines with J gene TRBJ2-7, with 15 positions matching TRBD2. CDR3 length: 16 amino acids. With 4 bases clipped from V and 6 bases from J, the junction kept 7 bases outside the gene matches. CDR3 sequence: CASSSGLAGGVGEQYF. The CDR3 DNA sequence: TGTGCCAGCAGTTCGGGACTAGCGGGAGGCGTGGGCGAGCAGTACTTC.

This clonotype was recorded a few times. Here the CDR3 reads CASRRTGEGNEQFF. Written as DNA, the CDR3 is TGTGCCAGCAGACGGACAGGGGAGGGCAATGAGCAGTTCTTC. The V call is TRBV12-3 or TRBV12-4, the J call TRBJ2-1; 9 bases line up with TRBD1. The CDR3 runs 14 residues. J gave up 6 bases and V 6 bases, and 6 bases lay outside the gene matches.

The sample holds a few counts of this clonotype. The rearrangement links TRBV2 to TRBJ2-5; 10 bases line up with TRBD1. The length of the CDR3 is 14 residues. The germline gives CDR1 SNHLY, CDR2 FYNNEI. The V gene end was trimmed by 5 bases and the J gene end by 4 bases; junction bases not matched to a gene: 4. CDR3 amino acids: CASSLTGGLETQYF. The CDR3 bases are TGTGCCAGCAGTCTGACAGGGGGCCTAGAGACCCAGTACTTC. The whole variable domain, remainder taken from reference TRBV2 and TRBJ2-5, is EPEVTQTPSHQVTQMGQEVILRCVPISNHLYFYWYRQILGQKVEFLVSFYNNEISEKSEIFDDQFSVERPDGSNFTLKIRSTKLEDSAMYFCASSLTGGLETQYFGPGTRLLVL.

The V call is TRBV20-1, the J call TRBJ2-1, with unresolved D. This CDR3 contains 13 residues. Per the germline V gene, CDR1 is DFQATT and CDR2 is SNEGSKA (reference sequence). Trimming shortened V by 2 bases and J by 3 bases, and 8 bases separated the two germline ends. The CDR3 is CSARRQFYNEQFF. CDR3 DNA sequence: TGCAGTGCTAGACGGCAGTTCTACAATGAGCAGTTCTTC.

This clonotype was picked up a small number of times. The CDR3 loop is CASSYRPVGEQFF. CDR3 sequence (DNA): TGTGCCAGCAGTTACCGCCCGGTGGGTGAGCAGTTCTTC. This rearrangement joins TRBV6-6 to TRBJ2-1; D gene uncertain. The CDR3 is 13 residues long. V was clipped by 2 bases and J by 9 bases, with 11 bases between them. Germline CDR1 reads MNHNY; CDR2 reads SVGAGI (reference sequence).

This clonotype was observed at least ten times. The chain couples TRBV29-1 to TRBJ2-1, with D uncertain. Germline CDR1 and CDR2: SQVTM and ANQGSEA. This CDR3 contains 18 residues. Trimming left V 2 bases short and J 4 bases short, with 24 bases between. CDR3 DNA: TGCAGCGTTGAATCGGTGGCGTCCGGCTGGCTTGGGTACAATGAGCAGTTCTTC. Protein product: CSVESVASGWLGYNEQFF.

V and J are TRBV5-5 and TRBJ2-1, with D possibly TRBD2 on 5 matching bases. Trimming left V 0 bases short and J 6 bases short, with 22 bases between. The CDR3 length is 18 residues. Germline lookup yields CDR1 SGHKS and CDR2 YYEKEE (reference sequence). The CDR3 nucleotides read TGTGCCAGCAGCTTGGTAGCTAGCCAGAACCCCGCCGCCAATGAGCAGTTCTTC. It codes for CASSLVASQNPAANEQFF.

This clonotype was counted only a few times. V gene TRBV6-1 combines with J gene TRBJ1-5; perhaps TRBD1 as D (5 bases). The CDR3 consists of 14 residues. CDR1 and CDR2 from the germline V gene are MNHNS and SASEGT. Trimming took off 3 bases at V and 3 bases at J, with 9 bases between the two ends. The CDR3, as DNA: TGTGCCAGCAGTGAGGGACGGAACAATCAGCCCCAGCATTTT. Encoded protein: CASSEGRNNQPQHF.

In its sample, this clonotype was seen a few times. The chain carries TRBV7-2 and TRBJ2-5; no clear D gene. Germline V gene sequence: CDR1 SGHTA, CDR2 FQGNSA. CDR3 size: 14 residues. Trimming left V 2 bases short and J 0 bases short, with 7 bases between. The CDR3 nucleotides read TGTGCCAGCAGCTTACCCCCGTACCAAGAGACCCAGTACTTC. This encodes CASSLPPYQETQYF.

The rearrangement links TRBV15 to TRBJ2-4, with no clear D. V dropped 3 bases and J dropped 12 bases, with 12 bases sitting between them. The CDR3 has 12 residues. Germline assignment: CDR1 LNHNV and CDR2 YYDKDF (reference sequence). DNA of the CDR3: TGTGCCACCAGCAGGTCGGATCGGGCTCAGTACTTC. Protein sequence: CATSRSDRAQYF.

The rearrangement links TRBV20-1 to TRBJ2-5; D possibly matches TRBD1 or TRBD2 (5 bases each). Germline CDR1 DFQATT, CDR2 SNEGSKA (reference sequence). The CDR3 consists of 17 residues. Trimming removed 6 bases at V and 5 bases at J, with 28 bases between. CDR3 amino acids: CSAPRLDGTTARETQYF. For the CDR3, the DNA is TGCAGTGCCCCACGTCTGGACGGGACCACCGCACGGGAGACCCAGTACTTC.

This clonotype was seen more than once but under ten times. This chain uses TRBV18 with TRBJ2-7; possible D gene TRBD2, 6 bases. Germline V lookup: CDR1 KGHSH, CDR2 LQKENI. The V end was cut by 6 bases, the J end by 0 bases, with 9 bases between. The CDR3 has 13 residues. The CDR3 loop is CASSLAYSYEQYF. The CDR3 region has the DNA TGTGCCAGCTCTCTAGCGTACTCCTACGAGCAGTACTTC. The full variable domain, with the rest looked up from reference TRBV18 and TRBJ2-7, is NAGVMQNPRHLVRRRGQEARLRCSPMKGHSHVYWYRQLPEEGLKFMVYLQKENIIDESGMPKERFSAEFPKEGPSILRIQQVVRGDSAAYFCASSLAYSYEQYFGPGTRLTVT.

The chain couples TRBV20-1 to TRBJ2-7, with TRBD2 identical over 10 bases. The germline gives CDR1 DFQATT, CDR2 SNEGSKA (reference sequence). V trimming: 3 bases; J trimming: 6 bases; junction bases outside the gene matches: 8. This CDR3 contains 14 residues. The CDR3 loop is CSARNLAGVVEQYF. CDR3 bases: TGCAGTGCTAGGAACCTAGCGGGAGTAGTCGAGCAGTACTTC.

The gene calls are TRBV4-2 and TRBJ1-2; 7 nucleotides agree with TRBD1. After removal of 1 base from V and 5 bases from J, the junction contained 10 bases not matched to a gene. The CDR3 is made up of 16 amino acids. The V gene's germline CDR1 is LGHNA and CDR2 YNFKEQ. The CDR3 loop reads CASSQGPRGQAYGYTF. CDR3 coding DNA: TGTGCCAGCAGCCAAGGCCCCCGCGGACAGGCGTATGGCTACACCTTC.

The rearrangement uses TRBV10-3 and TRBJ2-7; 9 bases line up with TRBD2. Per germline, CDR1 ENHRY and CDR2 SYGVKD. V gave up 2 bases and J gave up 2 bases; unmatched junction bases: 7. The CDR3 has 16 residues. CDR3 sequence reads: CAISERASGAAYEQYF. CDR3 nucleotide sequence: TGTGCCATCAGTGAGCGGGCTAGCGGGGCCGCCTACGAGCAGTACTTC.

This clonotype was detected ten times or more. The chain is built from TRBV4-3 and TRBJ2-3; D not resolved. CDR1 and CDR2 from the germline V gene are LGHNA and YSLEER. The germline V and J ends were trimmed by 1 base and 0 bases, with 17 bases remaining between them. The CDR3 sequence is 18 residues long. CDR3 sequence: CASSQVSLAAGSTDTQYF. The CDR3 region has the DNA TGCGCCAGCAGCCAAGTCTCTCTGGCAGCAGGTAGCACAGATACGCAGTATTTT.

This clonotype appeared a few times. The V gene is TRBV20-1, the J gene TRBJ1-2, with 10 bases fitting TRBD1. The CDR3 is made up of 14 amino acids. J was trimmed by 4 bases and V by 4 bases; bases with no gene match: 6. Germline V CDR1 and CDR2: DFQATT, SNEGSKA (reference sequence). CDR3 amino acids: CSANLGQGFYGYTF. The CDR3 DNA reads as TGCAGTGCTAATTTGGGACAGGGGTTCTATGGCTACACCTTC.

V is TRBV6-1 and J is TRBJ1-2; D not resolved. V gave up 4 bases and J gave up 5 bases, with 8 bases separating them. CDR1 is MNHNS, CDR2 SASEGT, per germline. This CDR3 region has 12 residues. CDR3 in amino acids: CASSGGAYGYTF. CDR3 DNA sequence: TGTGCCAGCAGTGGAGGCGCGTATGGCTACACCTTC.

This clonotype was detected many times. The chain joins TRBV7-3 to TRBJ1-1; 7 bases are shared with TRBD1. Germline CDR1 and CDR2: SGHTA and FQGTGA. V shed 6 bases and J 4 bases; nucleotides not matched to a gene: 11. The CDR3 length is 15 residues. CDR3 nucleotides: TGTGCCAGCAGAGTGGCAGGGGGACGAGGCACTGAAGCTTTCTTT. Translating gives CASRVAGGRGTEAFF.

The chain uses TRBV30 and TRBJ2-7; D ambiguous. The CDR3 totals 13 residues. Trimming removed 1 base at V and 3 bases at J, with 10 bases between. CDR1 and CDR2 from the germline V gene are GTSNPN and SVGIG (reference sequence). The CDR3 sequence: CAWSEGLLYEQYF. As DNA, the CDR3 is TGTGCCTGGAGTGAGGGTCTCCTCTACGAGCAGTACTTC.